This T cell receptor beta chain was obtained from a study of T cell responses to AZD1222 COVID-19 vaccine. About the research overall: Second-dose groups at about 4 or about 12 weeks were pooled.

Assay: immunoSEQ multiplex PCR; the TCRdb copy retains only in-frame clones and omits some. The sample records about 56,000 clones, 88% being singletons. V lost 4 bases to trimming and J lost 7 bases, with 16 bases between them. Germline lookup yields CDR1 LGHDT and CDR2 YNNKEL (reference sequence). This CDR3 is built from 14 residues. Sample: peripheral blood, taken on day 0 of AZD1222 vaccination. This chain joins TRBV3-1 (or the pseudogene TRBV3-2) and TRBJ1-2, with a weak D call TRBD1 (5 bases). This TCR derives from an adult in good health. The CDR3 sequence is CASSPMAQGGGYTF. CDR3 DNA sequence: TGTGCCAGCAGCCCCATGGCCCAGGGAGGTGGCTACACCTTC.